This TCR beta chain was found in a study of blood T cell repertoires in COVID-19. About the research overall: COVID-19 samples from acute and convalescent phases originated in the United States, Italy and Spain. PBMCs, B-cell-depleted T cells, or T cells provided the cDNA or gDNA that made up the material.

As originally analysed: How many nucleated cells were present was estimated from reference gene primer amplification. Repertoires were generated with immunoSEQ multiplex PCR, while TCRdb's copy carries only in-frame clones and drops some. That table is the source of V, J and clone size, and D and trimming were worked out from the DNA. The sample includes around 190,000 clones, roughly 77% seen only once; the top ten take around 5.9%. Seattle's enrolled individuals joined amid active infection and were then monitored longitudinally. The sequence was obtained from a woman between 35 and 50 years old with COVID-19, enrolled during active disease. Material for sequencing was peripheral blood.

Here the CDR3 DNA reads TGTGCCAGCAGCGCCCTTGATCTCCCCGGGAGAGGAGCAGATACGCAGTATTTT. Its protein product is CASSALDLPGRGADTQYF. V gene TRBV9 combines with J gene TRBJ2-3; possibly TRBD2 for D (6 bases). CDR3 length equals 18 residues. Deletions cut 3 bases from V and 4 bases from J, with 24 bases between. Germline CDR1 is SGDLS and CDR2 is YYNGEE.